The 8 T cell receptor beta chains given below trace back to one sample, sequenced in a study of T cells in Graves' hyperthyroidism and ophthalmopathy. Researchers amplified the TCR beta CDR3 regions from RNA transcripts. The HTBI primer set drove a first-round RT-PCR of the TCR CDR3. TCRdb called the multiplex PCR reads again in MiXCR, with one record for every CDR3 protein. This table holds around 350,000 distinct CDR3 sequences, about 17% found once. Material for sequencing was blood. The receptor source for this set is a young woman with Graves' hyperthyroidism that later progressed to Graves' ophthalmopathy.

The chain uses TRBV20-1 and TRBJ2-7, with TRBD2 matching over 9 bases. The germline gives CDR1 DFQATT, CDR2 SNEGSKA (reference sequence). The CDR3 spans 14 residues. V lost 4 bases to trimming and J lost 5 bases; unmatched junction nucleotides: 9. The chain's CDR3 is CSAKYSGRTHEQYF. CDR3 nucleotides: TGCAGTGCTAAATATAGCGGGAGAACCCACGAGCAGTACTTC.

V gene TRBV7-8 combines with J gene TRBJ1-2; D gene uncertain. The V and J ends lost 1 base and 6 bases respectively, with 9 bases between them. Germline V CDR1 and CDR2: SGHVS, FQNEAQ. This CDR3 has 13 amino acids. CDR3 region: CASSLVVSDGYTF. CDR3 sequence (DNA): TGTGCCAGCAGCTTAGTTGTCAGCGATGGCTACACCTTC.

This clonotype was detected ten times or more. The chain is built from TRBV15 and TRBJ1-4, with D unresolved. Germline loops: CDR1 LNHNV, CDR2 YYDKDF (reference sequence). Trimming shortened V by 5 bases and J by 5 bases, and 12 bases separated the two germline ends. The CDR3 sequence is 14 residues long. In DNA form, the CDR3 reads TGTGCCACCAGCGGCCTGGGCCGAAATGAAAAACTGTTTTTT. Amino acids: CATSGLGRNEKLFF.

At least ten counts were recorded for this clonotype. This sequence joins TRBV5-6 and TRBJ2-4; D is unclear. This CDR3 contains 13 residues. CDR1 SGHDT and CDR2 YYEEEE come from the germline V gene. Deletions cut 0 bases from V and 8 bases from J, with 9 bases between. DNA of the CDR3: TGTGCCAGCAGCTTGGGTGGGGATGACATTCAGTACTTC. Its translation: CASSLGGDDIQYF.

This clonotype has at least ten counts. The gene calls are TRBV18 and TRBJ2-7; perhaps D is TRBD1 or TRBD2 (5 bases each). The CDR3 sequence is 15 residues long. Germline CDR1 KGHSH, CDR2 LQKENI. V was shortened by 2 bases and J by 9 bases, with 20 bases between the two germline ends. CDR3 protein: CASSPADVPARGQYF. The CDR3 nucleotides are TGTGCCAGCTCACCAGCCGACGTCCCGGCGAGGGGGCAGTACTTC.

The V gene is TRBV18, the J gene TRBJ2-5; TRBD2 might be the D (5 bases). CDR1 KGHSH and CDR2 LQKENI come from the germline V gene. The V end was cut by 2 bases, the J end by 4 bases, with 14 bases between. CDR3 length: 15 amino acids. CDR3 amino acids: CASSPKAGGGETQYF. The CDR3 coding sequence is TGTGCCAGCTCACCAAAGGCGGGCGGTGGAGAGACCCAGTACTTC.

This clonotype has at least ten counts. The chain employs TRBV15 and TRBJ2-7, with 7 bases lining up with TRBD2. From germline, CDR1 is LNHNV and CDR2 YYDKDF (reference sequence). V shed 5 bases, J shed 0 bases, and the junction held 4 bases outside the gene matches. The CDR3 runs 14 residues. CDR3 DNA sequence: TGTGCCACCAGCCCCCGCGGGAGCTCCTACGAGCAGTACTTC. Translation: CATSPRGSSYEQYF.

This clonotype has a handful of counts. The DNA of the CDR3 is TGTGCCAGCAGTTTATGGGAATCCGGAGGATCCGTCTACGAGCAGTACTTC. Protein product: CASSLWESGGSVYEQYF. The chain combines TRBV28 with TRBJ2-7, with D possibly being TRBD2 (5 bases). Trimming removed 0 bases from V and 3 bases from J, with 18 bases in between. Per the germline V gene, CDR1 is MDHEN and CDR2 is SYDVKM. CDR3 size: 17 residues.